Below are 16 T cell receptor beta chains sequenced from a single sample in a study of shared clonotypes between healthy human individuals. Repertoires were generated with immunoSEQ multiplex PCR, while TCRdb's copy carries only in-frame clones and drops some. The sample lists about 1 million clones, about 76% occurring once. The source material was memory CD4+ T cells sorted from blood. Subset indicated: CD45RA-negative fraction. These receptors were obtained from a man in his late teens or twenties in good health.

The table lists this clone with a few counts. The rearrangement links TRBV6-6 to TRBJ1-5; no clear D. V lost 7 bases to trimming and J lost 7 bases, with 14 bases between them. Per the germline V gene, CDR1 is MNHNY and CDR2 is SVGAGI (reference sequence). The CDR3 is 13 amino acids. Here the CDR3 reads CASKQTERQPQHF. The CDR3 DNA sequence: TGTGCCAGCAAACAAACGGAGCGCCAGCCCCAGCATTTT.

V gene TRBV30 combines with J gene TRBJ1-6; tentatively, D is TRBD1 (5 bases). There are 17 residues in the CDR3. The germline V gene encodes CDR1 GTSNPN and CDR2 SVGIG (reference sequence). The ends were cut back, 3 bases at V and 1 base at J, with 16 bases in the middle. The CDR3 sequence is CAWSRDGSGSYNSPLHF. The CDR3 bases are TGTGCCTGGAGCCGGGACGGCTCTGGGTCCTATAATTCACCCCTCCACTTT.

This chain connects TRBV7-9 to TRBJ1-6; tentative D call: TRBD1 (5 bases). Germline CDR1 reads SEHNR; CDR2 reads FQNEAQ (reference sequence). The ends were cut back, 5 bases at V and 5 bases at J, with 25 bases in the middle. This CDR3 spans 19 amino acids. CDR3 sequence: CASSLTAGTKVYHNSPLHF. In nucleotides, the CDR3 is TGTGCCAGCAGCCTCACTGCAGGGACCAAGGTTTATCATAATTCACCCCTCCACTTT.

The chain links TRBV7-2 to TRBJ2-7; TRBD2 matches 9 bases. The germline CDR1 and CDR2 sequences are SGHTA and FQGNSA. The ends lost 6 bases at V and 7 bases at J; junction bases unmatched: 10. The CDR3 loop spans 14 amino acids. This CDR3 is CASSPREGLGEQYF. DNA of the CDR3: TGTGCCAGCAGTCCGCGGGAGGGCCTAGGTGAGCAGTACTTC.

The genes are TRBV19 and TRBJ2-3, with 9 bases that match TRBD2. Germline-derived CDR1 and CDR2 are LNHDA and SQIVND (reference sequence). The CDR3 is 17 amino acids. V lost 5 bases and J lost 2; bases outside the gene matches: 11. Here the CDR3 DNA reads TGTGCCAGTAGTCCACGAGGTAGCGGGAGAATCACAGATACGCAGTATTTT. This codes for CASSPRGSGRITDTQYF.

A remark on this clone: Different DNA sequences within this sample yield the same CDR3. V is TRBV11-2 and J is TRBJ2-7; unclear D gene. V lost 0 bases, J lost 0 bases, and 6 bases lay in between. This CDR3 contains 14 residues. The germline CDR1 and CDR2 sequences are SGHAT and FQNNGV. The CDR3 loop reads CASSLDLGSYEQYF. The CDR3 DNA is TGTGCCAGCAGCTTAGATCTAGGCTCCTACGAGCAGTACTTC.

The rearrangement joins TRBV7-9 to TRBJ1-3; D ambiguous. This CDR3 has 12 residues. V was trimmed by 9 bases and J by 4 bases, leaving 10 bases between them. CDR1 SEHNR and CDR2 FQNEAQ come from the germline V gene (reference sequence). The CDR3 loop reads CASTRWGNTIYF. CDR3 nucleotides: TGTGCCAGTACTCGATGGGGAAACACCATATATTTT.

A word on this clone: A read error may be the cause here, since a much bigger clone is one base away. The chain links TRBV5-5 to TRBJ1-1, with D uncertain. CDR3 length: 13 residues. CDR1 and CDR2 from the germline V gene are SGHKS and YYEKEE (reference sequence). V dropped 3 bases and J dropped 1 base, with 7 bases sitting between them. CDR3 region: CASSWWANTEAFF. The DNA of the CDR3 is TGTGCCAGCAGCTGGTGGGCGAACACTGAAGCTTTCTTT.

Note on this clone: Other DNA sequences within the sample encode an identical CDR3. The CDR3 sequence is CASSLASSYEQYF. CDR3 nucleotide sequence: TGCGCCAGCAGCTTGGCGAGCTCCTACGAGCAGTACTTC. The chain employs TRBV5-1 and TRBJ2-7, with unresolved D. The germline V gene encodes CDR1 SGHRS and CDR2 YFSETQ. V was shortened by 0 bases and J by 0 bases, with 4 bases between the two germline ends. The CDR3 runs 13 residues.

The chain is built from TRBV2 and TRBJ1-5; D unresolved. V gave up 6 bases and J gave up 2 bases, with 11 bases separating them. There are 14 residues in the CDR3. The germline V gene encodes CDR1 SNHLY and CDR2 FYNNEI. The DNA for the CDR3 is TGTGCCAGCAGCCAATCGGACCGCAATCAGCCCCAGCATTTT. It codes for CASSQSDRNQPQHF.

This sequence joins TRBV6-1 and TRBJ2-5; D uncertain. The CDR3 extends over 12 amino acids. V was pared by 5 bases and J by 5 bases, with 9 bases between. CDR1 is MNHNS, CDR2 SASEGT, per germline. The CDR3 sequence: CASSFAWETQYF. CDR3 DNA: TGTGCCAGCAGTTTTGCCTGGGAGACCCAGTACTTC.

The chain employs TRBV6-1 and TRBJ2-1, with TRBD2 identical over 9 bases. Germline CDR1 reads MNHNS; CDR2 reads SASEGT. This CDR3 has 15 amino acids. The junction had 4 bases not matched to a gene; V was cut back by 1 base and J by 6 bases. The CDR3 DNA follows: TGTGCCAGCAGTGAAGAGGGACTAGCTCTCAATGAGCAGTTCTTC. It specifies CASSEEGLALNEQFF.

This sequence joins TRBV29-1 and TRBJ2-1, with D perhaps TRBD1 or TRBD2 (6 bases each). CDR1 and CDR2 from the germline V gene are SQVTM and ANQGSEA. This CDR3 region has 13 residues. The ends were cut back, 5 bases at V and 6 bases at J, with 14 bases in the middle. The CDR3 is CSVNRGGGNEQFF. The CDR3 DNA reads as TGCAGCGTTAACAGAGGGGGAGGCAATGAGCAGTTCTTC.

The CDR3 is CASSLSGTGTSSYNSPLHF. The DNA for the CDR3 is TGCGCCAGCAGCTTATCCGGGACAGGCACTAGCTCCTATAATTCACCCCTCCACTTT. This chain connects TRBV5-1 to TRBJ1-6, with 8 bases matching TRBD1. The ends lost 2 bases at V and 0 bases at J; junction bases unmatched: 10. The CDR3 is made up of 19 amino acids. Germline V gives CDR1 SGHRS, CDR2 YFSETQ.

The CDR3 reads CALGLASSYEQYF. The DNA of the CDR3 is TGTGCCCTCGGGCTAGCCAGCTCCTACGAGCAGTACTTC. The chain combines TRBV5-4 with TRBJ2-7, with D perhaps matching TRBD2 (5 bases). This CDR3 contains 13 residues. Germline V gene sequence: CDR1 SGHNT, CDR2 YYREEE (reference sequence). With 10 bases removed from V and 0 bases from J, the gap between germline ends came to 14 bases.

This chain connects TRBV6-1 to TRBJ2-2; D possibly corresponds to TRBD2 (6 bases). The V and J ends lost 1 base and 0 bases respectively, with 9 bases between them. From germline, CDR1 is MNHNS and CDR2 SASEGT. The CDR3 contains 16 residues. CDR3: CASSEGRGPNTGELFF. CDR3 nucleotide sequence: TGTGCCAGCAGTGAAGGGAGGGGCCCGAACACCGGGGAGCTGTTTTTT.